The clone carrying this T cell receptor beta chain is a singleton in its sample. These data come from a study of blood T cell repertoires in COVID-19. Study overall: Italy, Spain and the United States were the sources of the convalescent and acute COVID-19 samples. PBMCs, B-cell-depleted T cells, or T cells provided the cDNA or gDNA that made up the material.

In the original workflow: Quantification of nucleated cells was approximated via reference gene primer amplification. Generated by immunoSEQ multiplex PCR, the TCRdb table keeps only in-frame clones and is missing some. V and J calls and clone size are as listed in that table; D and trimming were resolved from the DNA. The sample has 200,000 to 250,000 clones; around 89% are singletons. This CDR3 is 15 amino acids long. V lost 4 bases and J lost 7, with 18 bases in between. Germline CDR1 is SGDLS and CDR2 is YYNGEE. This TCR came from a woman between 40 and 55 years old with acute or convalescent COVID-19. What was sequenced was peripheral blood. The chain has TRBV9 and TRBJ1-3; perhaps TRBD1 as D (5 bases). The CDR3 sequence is CASSPRWGDGNTIYF. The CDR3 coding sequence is TGTGCCAGCAGCCCCAGATGGGGGGATGGGAACACCATATATTTT.